A single sample gave rise to the 19 T cell receptor beta chains below, sequenced in a study of OX40 agonist ivuxolimab in advanced cancers. Generated by immunoSEQ multiplex PCR, the TCRdb table keeps only in-frame clones and is missing some. Counted here are some 7,100 clones, around 86% occurring once; the ten biggest clones make up 1.9%. Here the sequenced sample was CD4+ or CD8+ T cells sorted from blood, taken in a trial of the OX40 agonist ivuxolimab. The origin of the receptors is an adult with an advanced solid tumor such as melanoma, head and neck, liver or kidney cancer.

This clone was seen only a few times. The chain joins TRBV7-2 to TRBJ1-1, with a weak D call TRBD1 (5 bases). This CDR3 is 13 amino acids long. V was shortened by 5 bases and J by 1 base, with 8 bases between the two germline ends. Germline loops: CDR1 SGHTA, CDR2 FQGNSA. This CDR3 is CASSQQENTEAFF. The CDR3 DNA is TGTGCCAGCAGCCAACAGGAGAACACTGAAGCTTTCTTT.

The CDR3 nucleotides are TGTGCCAGTAGCCACACTACAGGGGCTGTTCAGCCCCAGCATTTT. Protein: CASSHTTGAVQPQHF. The J gene is TRBJ1-5, the V gene TRBV19, with 7 bases that match TRBD1. This CDR3 has 15 amino acids. Germline-derived CDR1 and CDR2 are LNHDA and SQIVND (reference sequence). Trimming took 6 bases from V and 6 from J; bases not matched to a gene: 11.

The CDR3 DNA reads TGTGCCAGCAGCTTCGGTGGGACACCCAGGCGGGAAGAGCAGTTCTTC. It yields the protein CASSFGGTPRREEQFF. J is TRBJ2-1 and V is TRBV7-2; D is perhaps TRBD1 or TRBD2 (6 bases each). Trimming removed 3 bases at V and 10 bases at J, with 22 bases between. Germline CDR1 SGHTA, CDR2 FQGNSA. The CDR3 has 16 amino acids.

The gene calls are TRBV5-6 and TRBJ2-2; 7 bases map to TRBD1. The CDR3 covers 17 residues. Germline CDR1 and CDR2: SGHDT and YYEEEE. Trimming at V came to 4 bases and at J to 5 bases, leaving 14 bases not matched to a gene. The CDR3 sequence: CASSPSVVGGNTGELFF. CDR3 bases: TGTGCCAGCAGCCCCTCGGTGGTAGGGGGCAATACCGGGGAGCTGTTTTTT.

The chain couples TRBV4-1 to TRBJ2-5, with TRBD2 matching 8 bases. The trim removed 4 bases at V and 4 bases at J, leaving 20 bases unmatched. The CDR3 totals 19 residues. Per germline, CDR1 MGHRA and CDR2 YSYEKL. CDR3 protein: CASSPRTPGLGVLRETQYF. CDR3 nucleotide sequence: TGCGCCAGCAGCCCACGTACTCCGGGACTAGGGGTTCTCCGAGAGACCCAGTACTTC.

The chain combines TRBV19 with TRBJ2-7; 11 nucleotides match TRBD2. The germline V gene encodes CDR1 LNHDA and CDR2 SQIVND (reference sequence). Losses at the gene ends were 6 bases for V and 1 base for J; bases not matched to a gene: 8. The CDR3 covers 16 residues. CDR3 nucleotide sequence: TGTGCCAGTAGCCCAATACTAGCGGGGGTATCCTACGAGCAGTACTTC. It specifies CASSPILAGVSYEQYF.

The rearrangement uses TRBV7-2 and TRBJ1-2, with 8 bases identical to TRBD1. V was pared by 5 bases and J by 3 bases, with 14 bases of the junction left unmatched. CDR3 length: 17 residues. From germline, CDR1 is SGHTA and CDR2 FQGNSA. In nucleotides, the CDR3 is TGTGCCAGCAGCCCCCTTTTAGGCAGGGGGCCTTACTATGGCTACACCTTC. The encoded protein is CASSPLLGRGPYYGYTF.

V and J are TRBV7-2 and TRBJ2-3, with TRBD2 matching over 8 bases. The CDR3 has 18 amino acids. V was pared by 4 bases and J by 4 bases, with 16 bases of the junction left unmatched. Germline CDR1 reads SGHTA; CDR2 reads FQGNSA. The CDR3 reads CASSSPRIGGASADTQYF. In DNA form, the CDR3 reads TGTGCCAGCAGCTCCCCGCGGATCGGGGGGGCTTCCGCAGATACGCAGTATTTT.

A few counts support this clone. The chain employs TRBV11-2 and TRBJ2-1; 10 nucleotides agree with TRBD2. The ends lost 4 bases at V and 8 bases at J; junction bases unmatched: 11. This CDR3 has 16 residues. Germline values: CDR1 SGHAT, CDR2 FQNNGV. The CDR3 sequence is CASSSQKGSGRYEQFF. DNA of the CDR3: TGTGCCAGCAGCTCCCAGAAGGGTAGCGGGAGGTATGAGCAGTTCTTC.

The V call is TRBV7-3, the J call TRBJ2-2; 8 bases agree with TRBD1. The CDR3 contains 14 residues. The V gene end was trimmed by 9 bases and the J gene end by 3 bases; junction bases not matched to a gene: 6. CDR1 and CDR2 from the germline V gene are SGHTA and FQGTGA. In DNA form, the CDR3 reads TGTGCCAGTTCAGGGGGCGCGTACACCGGGGAGCTGTTTTTT. It translates to CASSGGAYTGELFF. Variable domain in full (rest from reference TRBV7-3 and TRBJ2-2): GAGVSQTPSNKVTEKGKYVELRCDPISGHTALYWYRQSLGQGPEFLIYFQGTGAADDSGLPNDRFFAVRPEGSVSTLKIQRTERGDSAVYLCASSGGAYTGELFFGEGSRLTVL.

The chain employs TRBV15 and TRBJ1-2; TRBD1 agrees at 9 bases. The CDR3 runs 16 residues. Trimming cost V 0 bases and J 7 bases; bases outside gene matches: 9. Germline V gene data show CDR1 as LNHNV and CDR2 as YYDKDF (reference sequence). For the CDR3, the DNA is TGTGCCACCAGCAGAGAGTACCTACAGGGGGCTGCTGGCTACACCTTC. Protein sequence: CATSREYLQGAAGYTF.

J is TRBJ2-3 and V is TRBV29-1, with D possibly TRBD2 on 5 matching bases. The V gene's germline CDR1 is SQVTM and CDR2 ANQGSEA. The CDR3 loop spans 10 amino acids. V was trimmed by 4 bases and J by 7 bases, leaving 6 bases between them. In DNA form, the CDR3 reads TGCAGCGTTGGGGAGAATACGCAGTATTTT. This codes for CSVGENTQYF.

This chain uses TRBV29-1 with TRBJ1-1; possibly TRBD1 for D (6 bases). CDR3 length: 12 residues. The V gene's germline CDR1 is SQVTM and CDR2 ANQGSEA. Deletions cut 7 bases from V and 2 bases from J, with 11 bases between. The CDR3 DNA follows: TGCAGCGGGATACAGGGTAACACTGAAGCTTTCTTT. Translation gives CSGIQGNTEAFF.

This chain links TRBV9 with TRBJ2-7; D is tentatively TRBD1 or TRBD2 (5 bases each). The V and J ends lost 0 bases and 3 bases respectively, with 10 bases between them. The CDR3 length is 14 residues. Germline loops: CDR1 SGDLS, CDR2 YYNGEE. The CDR3 DNA is TGTGCCAGCAGCGTAGGGGACCGCAACTACGAGCAGTACTTC. Its protein is CASSVGDRNYEQYF.

The chain combines TRBV5-8 with TRBJ2-3, with 13 nucleotides matching TRBD2. V gave up 4 bases and J gave up 3 bases; unmatched junction bases: 5. The CDR3 contains 16 residues. CDR1 is SGHTS, CDR2 YDEGEE, per germline. The CDR3 spells CASSKGTSGITDTQYF. The DNA for the CDR3 is TGTGCCAGCAGCAAGGGGACTAGCGGGATAACAGATACGCAGTATTTT.

The chain employs TRBV28 and TRBJ1-2; 7 bases are shared with TRBD1. Germline CDR1 and CDR2: MDHEN and SYDVKM. This CDR3 is 15 amino acids long. The V and J ends lost 2 bases and 5 bases, in that order; junction bases with no gene match: 8. The CDR3 DNA follows: TGTGCCAGCAGTTTAAAAGAGGGGGCGCGATATGGCTACACCTTC. Amino acid sequence: CASSLKEGARYGYTF.

This chain uses TRBV29-1 with TRBJ2-3; the match to TRBD1 covers 7 bases. Germline-derived CDR1 and CDR2 are SQVTM and ANQGSEA. The V gene end was trimmed by 4 bases and the J gene end by 4 bases; junction bases not matched to a gene: 8. The CDR3 consists of 14 residues. This CDR3 is CSVVGQVGPDTQYF. Written as DNA, the CDR3 is TGCAGCGTTGTAGGACAGGTGGGGCCAGATACGCAGTATTTT.

The rearrangement uses TRBV10-1 and TRBJ2-1, with TRBD2 matching over 16 bases. CDR1 is WNHNN, CDR2 SYGVQD, per germline (reference sequence). With 6 bases clipped from V and 9 bases from J, the junction kept 8 bases outside the gene matches. This CDR3 has 16 residues. The CDR3 DNA is TGCGCCAGCAGGGAGGGGACTAGCGGGAGGGTCGGTGAGCAGTTCTTC. The encoded protein is CASREGTSGRVGEQFF.

V is TRBV5-6 and J is TRBJ1-5, with a weak D call TRBD1 (6 bases). The CDR3 totals 16 residues. The V gene lost 3 bases and the J gene lost 1 base, with 14 bases spanning the gap. Germline values: CDR1 SGHDT, CDR2 YYEEEE. CDR3 region: CASSYGGLWSNQPQHF. The DNA of the CDR3 is TGTGCCAGCAGCTACGGGGGGCTGTGGAGCAATCAGCCCCAGCATTTT.